The TCR beta chain described here comes from a study of cytomegalovirus exposure and HLA in healthy donors. Looked up from germline, CDR1 is MGHDK and CDR2 is SYGVNS. There are 15 residues in the CDR3. The J segment lost 3 bases and the V segment lost 1 base, leaving 6 bases of the junction unmatched. Researchers ran the PCR with 60 Vbeta and 13 Jbeta primers. Sequenced by immunoSEQ multiplex PCR; TCRdb stores in-frame clones only, minus some. The sample gives some 150,000 clones, 82% of which show up once; 1.5% is in the top ten. Nominally healthy donors were sampled, though unrecorded immune exposures were likely.

The V gene is TRBV25-1, the J gene TRBJ2-7; 7 positions agree with TRBD2. Material for sequencing was PBMCs. The receptor's source is a male donor in good health and CMV-seronegative. The CDR3 here is CASSEWSRGGYEQYF. The CDR3 coding sequence is TGTGCCAGCAGTGAATGGTCGCGCGGGGGCTACGAGCAGTACTTC.